These T cell receptor beta chains were read from a single sample in a study of blood T cells in healthy people across ages. Via MiXCR, TCRdb re-called the 5' RACE reads, giving one row per CDR3 protein. The table shows roughly 800,000 distinct CDR3 sequences, with more than 45% occurring only once. The sequenced sample was blood. These receptors were taken from a man under 40 in good health. CDR3s include the opening cysteine and the closing phenylalanine or tryptophan. Each record gives: D gene, clone size, V gene, J gene, CDR3 protein, CDR3 DNA. The D gene is left open where the match is weak. Clone sizes are given selectively: once, few, many, or a class where the clone is expanded.

D: .
size: .
V: TRBV12-3/TRBV12-4
J: TRBJ2-4
CDR3: CASSFSPEGRTQNIQYF
DNA: TGTGCCAGCAGTTTCTCCCCCGAGGGGCGTACCCAAAACATTCAGTACTTC

D: .
size: .
V: TRBV29-1
J: TRBJ2-5
CDR3: CSTAVGGRLGEQYF
DNA: TGCAGCACCGCCGTCGGGGGGCGGTTAGGAGAGCAGTACTTC

D: TRBD1
size: .
V: TRBV10-3
J: TRBJ2-6
CDR3: CAISLGQENVLTF
DNA: TGTGCCATCAGCCTGGGACAGGAAAACGTCCTGACTTTC

D: .
size: few
V: TRBV20-1
J: TRBJ2-7
CDR3: CSKQGDSYEQYF
DNA: TGCAGCAAACAGGGAGACTCCTACGAGCAGTACTTC

D: .
size: few
V: TRBV29-1
J: TRBJ2-1
CDR3: CSVGVLKGIGNEQFF
DNA: TGCAGCGTCGGAGTTTTAAAGGGTATCGGCAATGAGCAGTTCTTC

D: TRBD1
size: .
V: TRBV20-1
J: TRBJ1-2
CDR3: CSARDPRTGAYGYTF
DNA: TGCAGTGCTAGAGATCCTAGGACAGGGGCCTATGGCTACACCTTC

D: .
size: .
V: TRBV30
J: TRBJ2-7
CDR3: CAWLGPPNEQYF
DNA: TGTGCCTGGCTCGGACCTCCTAACGAGCAGTACTTC

D: TRBD2
size: .
V: TRBV5-1
J: TRBJ2-3
CDR3: CASSLTPWGASGDTDTQYF
DNA: TGCGCCAGCAGCTTGACTCCGTGGGGAGCTAGCGGGGACACAGATACGCAGTATTTT

D: TRBD2
size: .
V: TRBV20-1
J: TRBJ2-1
CDR3: CSSLAGAHNEQFF
DNA: TGCAGTTCCTTAGCGGGGGCTCACAATGAGCAGTTCTTC

D: .
size: .
V: TRBV27
J: TRBJ2-7
CDR3: CASSSGQNEQYF
DNA: TGTGCCAGCAGTTCCGGACAGAATGAGCAGTACTTC

D: .
size: .
V: TRBV29-1
J: TRBJ2-1
CDR3: CSVGRQGWQFF
DNA: TGCAGCGTTGGGCGGCAGGGCTGGCAGTTCTTC

D: .
size: .
V: TRBV7-9
J: TRBJ2-1
CDR3: CASSLGGGRSSYNEQFF
DNA: TGTGCCAGCAGCTTAGGAGGTGGCCGCAGCTCCTACAATGAGCAGTTCTTC

D: .
size: .
V: TRBV2
J: TRBJ2-5
CDR3: CASSEAARGWETQYF
DNA: TGTGCCAGCAGTGAAGCTGCTCGAGGGTGGGAGACCCAGTACTTC

D: TRBD2
size: .
V: TRBV20-1
J: TRBJ2-1
CDR3: CSARTSGPTSEQFF
DNA: TGCAGTGCTAGAACTAGCGGACCTACTAGTGAGCAGTTCTTC

D: TRBD2
size: .
V: TRBV6-4
J: TRBJ2-1
CDR3: CASSSGGNNEQFF
DNA: TGTGCCAGCAGTAGCGGGGGCAACAATGAGCAGTTCTTC

D: TRBD2
size: once
V: TRBV7-2
J: TRBJ2-3
CDR3: CASTQGLAGVVDTQYF
DNA: TGTGCCAGCACCCAGGGACTAGCGGGGGTGGTAGATACGCAGTATTTT

D: .
size: few
V: TRBV6-2/TRBV6-3
J: TRBJ2-1
CDR3: CASSRTGSDWDEQFF
DNA: TGTGCCAGCAGCCGGACTGGATCGGATTGGGATGAGCAGTTCTTC

D: .
size: few
V: TRBV20-1
J: TRBJ2-7
CDR3: CSARLDYEQYF
DNA: TGCAGTGCTAGACTCGACTACGAGCAGTACTTC

D: .
size: .
V: TRBV5-1
J: TRBJ2-7
CDR3: CASSLGGTDVNEQYF
DNA: TGCGCCAGCAGCTTAGGAGGGACAGACGTTAACGAGCAGTACTTC

D: .
size: few
V: TRBV20-1
J: TRBJ2-5
CDR3: CSASRGGQETQYF
DNA: TGCAGTGCTAGCAGGGGGGGACAAGAGACCCAGTACTTC

D: .
size: few
V: TRBV11-1
J: TRBJ2-5
CDR3: CASSSRTDVVRETQYF
DNA: TGTGCCAGCAGCTCCCGGACGGACGTTGTCAGAGAGACCCAGTACTTC

D: .
size: few
V: TRBV28
J: TRBJ2-7
CDR3: CASSFQWTYEQYF
DNA: TGTGCCAGCAGTTTTCAGTGGACCTACGAGCAGTACTTC

D: TRBD1
size: .
V: TRBV29-1
J: TRBJ2-1
CDR3: CSVWTGAIYNEQFF
DNA: TGCAGCGTCTGGACAGGGGCCATTTACAATGAGCAGTTCTTC

D: .
size: .
V: TRBV29-1
J: TRBJ2-7
CDR3: CSVPTSPGESSYEQYF
DNA: TGCAGCGTCCCCACTTCGCCTGGGGAAAGCTCCTACGAGCAGTACTTC

D: .
size: .
V: TRBV2
J: TRBJ2-4
CDR3: CASSEVQGKDIQYF
DNA: TGTGCCAGCAGTGAAGTCCAGGGGAAGGACATTCAGTACTTC

D: .
size: .
V: TRBV28
J: TRBJ2-1
CDR3: CASSLLGANEQFF
DNA: TGTGCCAGCAGTTTACTAGGGGCCAATGAGCAGTTCTTC

D: TRBD2
size: .
V: TRBV5-1
J: TRBJ2-5
CDR3: CASSEAGSRGETQYF
DNA: TGCGCCAGCAGCGAAGCGGGGAGCCGGGGGGAGACCCAGTACTTC

D: .
size: .
V: TRBV5-1
J: TRBJ2-3
CDR3: CASSLYQVLDTQYF
DNA: TGCGCCAGCAGCTTGTACCAGGTTCTAGATACGCAGTATTTT

D: TRBD1
size: .
V: TRBV7-3
J: TRBJ2-1
CDR3: CASSLQGGQGRNEQFF
DNA: TGTGCCAGCAGTTTACAAGGGGGACAGGGGAGGAATGAGCAGTTCTTC

D: TRBD1
size: .
V: TRBV2
J: TRBJ2-7
CDR3: CASTGTAIPYEQYF
DNA: TGTGCCAGCACAGGGACAGCCATACCCTACGAGCAGTACTTC

D: .
size: .
V: TRBV10-1
J: TRBJ1-1
CDR3: CASSEAVYTEAFF
DNA: TGCGCCAGCAGTGAGGCAGTGTACACTGAAGCTTTCTTT

D: .
size: few
V: TRBV7-2
J: TRBJ2-7
CDR3: CASSLDDADYEQYF
DNA: TGTGCCAGCAGCTTAGACGACGCAGATTACGAGCAGTACTTC

D: .
size: .
V: TRBV10-3
J: TRBJ2-7
CDR3: CAINKGPAYEQYF
DNA: TGTGCCATCAACAAGGGGCCCGCCTACGAGCAGTACTTC

D: .
size: few
V: TRBV2
J: TRBJ1-1
CDR3: CASSPHQNEAFF
DNA: TGTGCCAGCAGCCCCCATCAGAATGAAGCTTTCTTT

D: .
size: few
V: TRBV5-1
J: TRBJ2-1
CDR3: CASYLEFGEQFF
DNA: TGCGCCAGCTATTTGGAGTTTGGTGAGCAGTTCTTC

D: .
size: .
V: TRBV4-1
J: TRBJ2-7
CDR3: CASSQEGLRDEQYF
DNA: TGCGCCAGCAGCCAGGAGGGTCTCCGTGACGAGCAGTACTTC

D: .
size: .
V: TRBV7-2
J: TRBJ2-7
CDR3: CASSLLLSSSYEQYF
DNA: TGTGCCAGCAGCCTCCTGTTGTCTAGCTCCTACGAGCAGTACTTC

D: TRBD1
size: .
V: TRBV20-1
J: TRBJ1-5
CDR3: CSAQGENQPQHF
DNA: TGCAGTGCCCAGGGGGAGAATCAGCCCCAGCATTTT

D: TRBD2
size: few
V: TRBV29-1
J: TRBJ2-1
CDR3: CSGGGTSGTSHNEQFF
DNA: TGCAGCGGGGGGGGGACTAGCGGGACCAGTCACAATGAGCAGTTCTTC

D: .
size: few
V: TRBV27
J: TRBJ2-1
CDR3: CASSTTRYEQFF
DNA: TGTGCCAGCAGTACGACCAGGTATGAGCAGTTCTTC

D: TRBD1
size: .
V: TRBV4-1
J: TRBJ2-7
CDR3: CASSQGDSSIVSLDEQYF
DNA: TGCGCCAGCAGCCAAGGGGACAGCTCCATTGTCAGCCTCGACGAGCAGTACTTC

D: TRBD2
size: .
V: TRBV27
J: TRBJ2-1
CDR3: CASSFFSSGRAQEQFF
DNA: TGCGCCAGCAGTTTTTTCTCCAGCGGGAGGGCCCAGGAGCAGTTCTTC

D: TRBD2
size: .
V: TRBV5-1
J: TRBJ2-7
CDR3: CASSLTSGGLYEQYF
DNA: TGCGCCAGCAGCTTAACTAGCGGGGGGTTGTACGAGCAGTACTTC

D: .
size: .
V: TRBV27
J: TRBJ2-7
CDR3: CASSPSSYNEQYF
DNA: TGTGCCAGCAGTCCCAGCTCCTACAATGAGCAGTACTTC

D: TRBD2
size: .
V: TRBV30
J: TRBJ2-1
CDR3: CAWSATSGYNEQFF
DNA: TGTGCCTGGAGTGCGACTAGCGGGTACAATGAGCAGTTCTTC